The 20 T cell receptor beta chains in this list originate from one sample, sequenced in a study of cytomegalovirus exposure and HLA in healthy donors. The PCR ran on 60 Vbeta and 13 Jbeta primers. TCRdb keeps only in-frame clones here, not all; method: immunoSEQ multiplex PCR. Seen here are 100,000 to 150,000 clones, around 74% observed once, and the top ten hold around 3.9%. Sequenced input: PBMCs. The receptors stem from a woman aged 50 to 60 in good health and CMV-seropositive.

The gene calls are TRBV7-9 and TRBJ2-5; 9 positions match TRBD2. The CDR3 loop spans 17 amino acids. Germline-derived CDR1 and CDR2 are SEHNR and FQNEAQ (reference sequence). The ends lost 4 bases at V and 5 bases at J; junction bases unmatched: 14. The CDR3 protein is CASSSALAGVSMETQYF. CDR3 nucleotides: TGTGCCAGCAGCTCCGCACTAGCGGGTGTCTCAATGGAGACCCAGTACTTC.

The genes are TRBV7-9 and TRBJ2-1, with 15 bases lining up with TRBD2. V lost 3 bases, J lost 7 bases, and 13 bases stayed unmatched. Germline lookup yields CDR1 SEHNR and CDR2 FQNEAQ (reference sequence). This CDR3 is built from 19 residues. The CDR3: CASSFPFGLAGGLENEQFF. For the CDR3, the DNA is TGTGCCAGCAGCTTCCCCTTTGGACTAGCGGGGGGGCTTGAGAATGAGCAGTTCTTC.

The J gene is TRBJ2-5, the V gene TRBV18; possibly TRBD1 for D (5 bases). Germline CDR1 and CDR2: KGHSH and LQKENI. The CDR3 sequence is 15 residues long. Trimming cost V 3 bases and J 5 bases, with 16 bases left between them. CDR3 sequence: CASSPPTVGPETQYF. In nucleotides, the CDR3 is TGTGCCAGCTCACCCCCCACTGTGGGGCCTGAGACCCAGTACTTC.

This rearrangement joins TRBV29-1 to TRBJ1-1, with 8 bases aligning to TRBD1. Unmatched junction bases numbered 12, after V lost 6 bases and J lost 3 bases. The CDR3 sequence is 15 residues long. The germline V gene encodes CDR1 SQVTM and CDR2 ANQGSEA. CDR3 amino acids: CSVLLQGVRDTEAFF. In nucleotides, the CDR3 is TGCAGCGTCCTCCTACAGGGGGTACGGGACACTGAAGCTTTCTTT.

V is TRBV13 and J is TRBJ1-5, with 7 bases matching TRBD1. This CDR3 is built from 14 residues. V was pared by 5 bases and J by 3 bases, with 4 bases of the junction left unmatched. CDR1 and CDR2 from the germline V gene are PRHDT and FYEKMQ (reference sequence). CDR3 DNA sequence: TGTGCCAGCAGCCTGGGACAGACCAATCAGCCCCAGCATTTT. It yields the protein CASSLGQTNQPQHF.

This clone was picked up a small number of times. The V call is TRBV6-5, the J call TRBJ1-2, with TRBD1 matching 10 bases. The CDR3 has 14 amino acids. V was clipped by 5 bases and J by 9 bases; unmatched bases: 9. Germline-derived CDR1 and CDR2 are MNHEY and SVGAGI. This chain's CDR3 is CASSRDRGSLSYTF. In DNA form, the CDR3 reads TGTGCCAGCAGTCGGGACAGGGGAAGTCTAAGCTACACCTTC.

This chain connects TRBV6-1 to TRBJ2-7, with a tentative D call TRBD2 (6 bases). The V end lost 4 bases, the J end lost 3 bases, and 16 bases lay between the germline ends. The CDR3 has 15 amino acids. In germline, CDR1 is MNHNS, CDR2 SASEGT. CDR3 residues: CASSAGPGEYYEQYF. CDR3 DNA: TGTGCCAGCAGTGCAGGGCCGGGAGAGTACTACGAGCAGTACTTC.

The chain couples TRBV7-9 to TRBJ2-1; TRBD1 matches at 10 bases. The CDR3 spans 13 residues. Looked up from germline, CDR1 is SEHNR and CDR2 is FQNEAQ (reference sequence). V was pared by 1 base and J by 14 bases, with 5 bases of the junction left unmatched. CDR3 residues: CASSLGTGGRKFF. The CDR3 nucleotides read TGTGCCAGCAGCTTAGGGACAGGGGGACGAAAGTTCTTC.

The chain has TRBV7-6 and TRBJ2-5, with 12 bases aligning to TRBD2. Germline trimming cut 0 bases from V and 4 bases from J; bases unmatched to any gene: 6. CDR3 length: 17 residues. Germline V gene sequence: CDR1 SGHVS, CDR2 FNYEAQ. The CDR3 here is CASSLALPSGGGETQYF. As DNA, the CDR3 is TGTGCCAGCAGCTTAGCGCTCCCTAGCGGGGGGGGAGAGACCCAGTACTTC. The full variable domain, its missing parts supplied by reference TRBV7-6 and TRBJ2-5, is GAGVSQSPRYKVTKRGQDVALRCDPISGHVSLYWYRQALGQGPEFLTYFNYEAQQDKSGLPNDRFSAERPEGSISTLTIQRTEQRDSAMYRCASSLALPSGGGETQYFGPGTRLLVL.

This clone was picked up one time. The gene calls are TRBV5-1 and TRBJ2-5; 7 nucleotides match TRBD1. This CDR3 has 14 residues. Germline CDR1 and CDR2: SGHRS and YFSETQ. The J segment lost 11 bases and the V segment lost 3 bases, leaving 13 bases of the junction unmatched. The CDR3 region is CASSSGTAGGEQYF. CDR3 nucleotides: TGCGCCAGCAGCTCCGGGACAGCTGGTGGTGAGCAGTACTTC.

The V gene is TRBV6-4, the J gene TRBJ2-3; 7 bases agree with TRBD2. The ends lost 5 bases at V and 5 bases at J; junction bases unmatched: 16. Germline CDR1 MRHNA, CDR2 SNTAGT. The CDR3 contains 17 residues. CDR3 nucleotide sequence: TGTGCCAGCAGTCACCGACTGGGGGGGGATCGGGTAGATACGCAGTATTTT. This translates into CASSHRLGGDRVDTQYF.

In its sample, this clone was seen once. The rearrangement uses TRBV2 and TRBJ2-7; 7 bases are shared with TRBD1. The CDR3 has 14 residues. V shed 7 bases, J shed 2 bases, and the junction held 8 bases outside the gene matches. CDR1 is SNHLY and CDR2 is FYNNEI in the germline V gene. The CDR3 reads CASKGQTVTYEQYF. The CDR3 DNA reads TGTGCCAGCAAGGGACAGACAGTCACCTACGAGCAGTACTTC.

V usage is TRBV5-1 and J usage is TRBJ2-7; 7 bases agree with TRBD2. Germline trimming cut 4 bases from V and 7 bases from J; bases unmatched to any gene: 17. Germline CDR1 and CDR2: SGHRS and YFSETQ. CDR3 size: 16 residues. This CDR3 is CASSPSPGTTFGEQYF. The CDR3 DNA reads as TGCGCCAGCAGCCCGAGCCCCGGGACTACATTCGGGGAGCAGTACTTC. Full variable domain (remainder filled in from reference TRBV5-1 and TRBJ2-7): KAGVTQTPRYLIKTRGQQVTLSCSPISGHRSVSWYQQTPGQGLQFLFEYFSETQRNKGNFPGRFSGRQFSNSRSEMNVSTLELGDSALYLCASSPSPGTTFGEQYFGPGTRLTVT.

This clone appeared a single time. The rearrangement links TRBV7-2 to TRBJ1-6; 10 bases fit TRBD1. This CDR3 spans 16 amino acids. Germline loops: CDR1 SGHTA, CDR2 FQGNSA. V gave up 2 bases and J gave up 6 bases; unmatched junction bases: 4. Here the CDR3 reads CASSLYRDRGNSPLHF. The CDR3 DNA is TGTGCCAGCAGCTTATATCGGGACAGGGGTAATTCACCCCTCCACTTT.

This clone was counted a few times. This chain joins TRBV7-7 and TRBJ2-7; D ambiguous. The V and J ends lost 1 base and 6 bases respectively, with 16 bases between them. CDR3 size: 15 residues. Germline V gene data show CDR1 as SSHAT and CDR2 as FNYEAQ (reference sequence). The DNA for the CDR3 is TGTGCCAGCAGCTTAGGTGGAGTCCCCTTCGCCGAGCAGTACTTC. As protein: CASSLGGVPFAEQYF.

In its sample, this clone was seen a few times. This chain joins TRBV4-2 and TRBJ2-1; TRBD2 matches at 8 bases. The V gene's germline CDR1 is LGHNA and CDR2 YNFKEQ. There are 17 residues in the CDR3. V lost 0 bases to trimming and J lost 9 bases; unmatched junction nucleotides: 13. CDR3 loop: CASSQDQARRGGPEQFF. CDR3 bases: TGTGCCAGCAGCCAAGATCAGGCACGACGGGGGGGCCCTGAGCAGTTCTTC.

V gene TRBV12-5 combines with J gene TRBJ1-5, with D perhaps TRBD1 (5 bases). This CDR3 has 16 amino acids. The germline CDR1 and CDR2 sequences are LGHNT and FRNRAP. V lost 5 bases and J lost 0, with 14 bases in between. DNA for the CDR3: TGTGCTAGTGGTCCCCAGACAGAATATAGCAATCAGCCCCAGCATTTT. Protein product: CASGPQTEYSNQPQHF.

The chain carries TRBV6-1 and TRBJ2-6; D unclear. Germline V gene lookup returns CDR1 MNHNS and CDR2 SASEGT. Trimming shortened V by 4 bases and J by 0 bases, and 7 bases separated the two germline ends. The length of the CDR3 is 15 residues. The CDR3 loop is CASSGRSSGANVLTF. The CDR3 DNA reads TGTGCCAGCAGTGGTAGAAGCTCTGGGGCCAACGTCCTGACTTTC.

The chain employs TRBV5-1 and TRBJ2-2; tentative D call: TRBD2 (6 bases). The length of the CDR3 is 15 residues. Trimming cost V 8 bases and J 3 bases, with 17 bases left between them. Germline V gives CDR1 SGHRS, CDR2 YFSETQ. The CDR3 loop reads CASGENSGDTGELFF. CDR3 coding DNA: TGCGCCAGTGGGGAAAACTCGGGAGACACCGGGGAGCTGTTTTTT.

In DNA form, the CDR3 reads TGTGCCAGCCAAATGTCAAGCGGTGGCTCCTACAATGAGCAGTTCTTC. Amino acids: CASQMSSGGSYNEQFF. The chain has TRBV2 and TRBJ2-1; D may be TRBD2 (5 bases). This CDR3 region has 16 residues. Germline V gene data show CDR1 as SNHLY and CDR2 as FYNNEI. V lost 8 bases and J lost 0, with 17 bases in between.